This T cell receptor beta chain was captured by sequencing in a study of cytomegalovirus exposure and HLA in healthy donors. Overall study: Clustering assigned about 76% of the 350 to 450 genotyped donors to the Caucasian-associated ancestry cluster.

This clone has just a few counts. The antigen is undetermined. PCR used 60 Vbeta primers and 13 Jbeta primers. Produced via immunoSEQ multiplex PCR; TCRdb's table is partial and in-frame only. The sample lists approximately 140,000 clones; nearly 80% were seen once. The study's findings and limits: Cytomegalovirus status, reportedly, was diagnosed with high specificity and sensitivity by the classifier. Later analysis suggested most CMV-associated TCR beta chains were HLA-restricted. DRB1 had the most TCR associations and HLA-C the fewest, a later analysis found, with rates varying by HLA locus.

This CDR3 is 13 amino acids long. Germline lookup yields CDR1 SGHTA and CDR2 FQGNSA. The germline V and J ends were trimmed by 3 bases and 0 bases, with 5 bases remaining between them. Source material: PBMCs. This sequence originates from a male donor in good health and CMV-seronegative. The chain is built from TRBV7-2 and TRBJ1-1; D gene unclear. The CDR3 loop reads CASSFAVNTEAFF. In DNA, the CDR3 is TGTGCCAGCAGCTTCGCAGTGAACACTGAAGCTTTCTTT.